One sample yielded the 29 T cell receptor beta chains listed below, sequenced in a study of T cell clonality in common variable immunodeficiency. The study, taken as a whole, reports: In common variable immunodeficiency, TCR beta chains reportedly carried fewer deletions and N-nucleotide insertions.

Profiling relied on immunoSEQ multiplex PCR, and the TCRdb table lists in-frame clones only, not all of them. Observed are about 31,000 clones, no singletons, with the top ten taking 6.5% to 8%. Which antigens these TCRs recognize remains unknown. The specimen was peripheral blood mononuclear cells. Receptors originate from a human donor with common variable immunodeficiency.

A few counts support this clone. CDR3 sequence: CSASLHIGNSPLHF. The part of the CDR3 DNA that was read is TGCAGTGCTAGTCTGCATATAGGGAATTCACCC. The chain couples TRBV20-1 to TRBJ1-6; no clear D. The CDR3 extends 3 residues past the end of the read, so its final part is completed from the germline J gene. CDR1 DFQATT and CDR2 SNEGSKA come from the germline V gene (reference sequence). CDR3 size: 14 residues. V lost 3 bases to trimming and J lost 7 bases, with 13 bases between them.

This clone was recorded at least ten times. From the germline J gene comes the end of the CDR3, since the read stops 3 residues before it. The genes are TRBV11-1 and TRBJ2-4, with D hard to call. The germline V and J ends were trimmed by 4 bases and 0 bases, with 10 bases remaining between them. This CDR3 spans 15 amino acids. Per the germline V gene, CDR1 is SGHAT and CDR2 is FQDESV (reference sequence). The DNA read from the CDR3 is TGTGCCAGCAGCTCCGGGTATCTAGCCAAAAACATT. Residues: CASSSGYLAKNI. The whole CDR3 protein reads CASSSGYLAKNIQYF.

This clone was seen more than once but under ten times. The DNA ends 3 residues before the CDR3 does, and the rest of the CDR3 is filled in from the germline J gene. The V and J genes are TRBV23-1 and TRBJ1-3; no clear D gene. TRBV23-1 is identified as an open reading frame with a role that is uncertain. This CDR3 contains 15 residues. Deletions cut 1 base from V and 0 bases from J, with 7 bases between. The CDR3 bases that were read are TGCGCCAGCAGTCAATTACACCTCTCTGGAAACACC. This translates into CASSQLHLSGNT. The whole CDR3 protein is CASSQLHLSGNTIYF.

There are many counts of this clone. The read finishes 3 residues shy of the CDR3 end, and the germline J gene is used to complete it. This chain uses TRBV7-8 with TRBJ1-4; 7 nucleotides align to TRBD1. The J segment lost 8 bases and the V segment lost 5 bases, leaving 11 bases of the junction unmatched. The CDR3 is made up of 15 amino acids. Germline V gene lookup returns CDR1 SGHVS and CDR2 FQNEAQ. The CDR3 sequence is CASSRSTGVNEKLFF. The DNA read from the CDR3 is TGTGCCAGCAGCCGATCAACAGGGGTAAACGAAAAA.

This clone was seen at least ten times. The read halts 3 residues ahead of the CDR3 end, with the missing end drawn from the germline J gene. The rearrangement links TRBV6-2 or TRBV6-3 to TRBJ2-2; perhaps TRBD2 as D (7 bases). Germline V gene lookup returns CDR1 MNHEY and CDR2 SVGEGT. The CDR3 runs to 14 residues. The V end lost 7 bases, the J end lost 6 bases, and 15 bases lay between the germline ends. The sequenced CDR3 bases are TGTGCCAGCATGGGGGCTAGCGGCCCCGGGGAG. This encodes CASMGASGPGE. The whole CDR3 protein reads CASMGASGPGELFF.

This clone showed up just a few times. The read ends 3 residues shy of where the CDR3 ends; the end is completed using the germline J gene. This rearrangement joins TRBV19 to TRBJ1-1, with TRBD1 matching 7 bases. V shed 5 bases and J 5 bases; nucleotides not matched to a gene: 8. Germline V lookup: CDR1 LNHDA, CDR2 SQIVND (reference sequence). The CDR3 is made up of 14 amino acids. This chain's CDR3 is CASSGARGETEAFF. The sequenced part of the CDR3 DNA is TGTGCCAGTAGTGGGGCCAGGGGGGAAACTGAA.

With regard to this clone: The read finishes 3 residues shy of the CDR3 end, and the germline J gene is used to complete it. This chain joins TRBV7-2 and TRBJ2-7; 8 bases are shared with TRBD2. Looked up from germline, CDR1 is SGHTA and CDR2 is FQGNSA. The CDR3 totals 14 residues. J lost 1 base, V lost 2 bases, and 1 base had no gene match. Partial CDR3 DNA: TGTGCCAGCAGCTTAAGCGGGGGTTCCTACGAG. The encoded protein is CASSLSGGSYE. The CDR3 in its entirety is CASSLSGGSYEQYF.

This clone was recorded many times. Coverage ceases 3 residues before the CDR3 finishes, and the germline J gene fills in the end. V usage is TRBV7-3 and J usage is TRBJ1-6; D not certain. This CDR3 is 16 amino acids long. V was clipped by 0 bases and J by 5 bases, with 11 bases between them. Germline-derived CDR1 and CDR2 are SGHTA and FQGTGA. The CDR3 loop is CASSLTGSSNNSPLHF. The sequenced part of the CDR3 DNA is TGTGCCAGCAGCTTAACGGGTAGCTCGAATAATTCACCC.

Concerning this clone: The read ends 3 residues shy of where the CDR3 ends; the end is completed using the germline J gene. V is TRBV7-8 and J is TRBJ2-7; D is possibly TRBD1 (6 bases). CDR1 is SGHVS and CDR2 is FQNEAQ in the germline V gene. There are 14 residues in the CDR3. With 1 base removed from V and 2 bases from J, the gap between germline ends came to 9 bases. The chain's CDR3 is CASSLVQGPYEQYF. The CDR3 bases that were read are TGTGCCAGCAGCTTAGTACAGGGCCCCTACGAG.

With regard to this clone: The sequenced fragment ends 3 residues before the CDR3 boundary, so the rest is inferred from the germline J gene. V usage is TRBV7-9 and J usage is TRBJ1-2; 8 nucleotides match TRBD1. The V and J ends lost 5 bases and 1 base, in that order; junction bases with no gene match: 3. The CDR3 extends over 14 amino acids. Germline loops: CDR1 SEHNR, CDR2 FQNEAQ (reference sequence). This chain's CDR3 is CASSDRGFNYGYTF. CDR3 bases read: TGTGCCAGCAGCGACAGGGGATTTAACTATGGC.

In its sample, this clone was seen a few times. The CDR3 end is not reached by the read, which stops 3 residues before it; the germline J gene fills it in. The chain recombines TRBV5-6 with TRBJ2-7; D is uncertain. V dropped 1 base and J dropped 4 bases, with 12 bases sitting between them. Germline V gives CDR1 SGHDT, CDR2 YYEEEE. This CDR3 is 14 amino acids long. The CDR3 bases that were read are TGTGCCAGCAGCTTGTGGTCAGTAACATACGAG. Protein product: CASSLWSVTYE. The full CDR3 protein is CASSLWSVTYEQYF.

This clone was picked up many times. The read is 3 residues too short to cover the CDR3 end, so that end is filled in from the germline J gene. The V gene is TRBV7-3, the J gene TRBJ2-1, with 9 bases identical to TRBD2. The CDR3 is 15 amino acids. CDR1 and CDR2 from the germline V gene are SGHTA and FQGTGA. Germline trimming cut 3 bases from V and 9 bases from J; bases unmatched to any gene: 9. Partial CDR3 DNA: TGTGCCAGCAGCTTTGAGGGCGGGAGGGCTGGTGAG. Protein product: CASSFEGGRAGE. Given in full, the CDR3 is CASSFEGGRAGEQFF.

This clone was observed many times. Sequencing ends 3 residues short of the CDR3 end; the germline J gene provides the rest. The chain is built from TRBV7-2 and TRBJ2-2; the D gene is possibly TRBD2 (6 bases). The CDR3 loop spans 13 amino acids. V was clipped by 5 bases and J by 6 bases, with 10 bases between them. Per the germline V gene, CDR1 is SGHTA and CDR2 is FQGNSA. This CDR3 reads CASSPGDSGELFF. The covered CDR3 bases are TGTGCCAGCAGCCCCGGGGACTCCGGGGAG.

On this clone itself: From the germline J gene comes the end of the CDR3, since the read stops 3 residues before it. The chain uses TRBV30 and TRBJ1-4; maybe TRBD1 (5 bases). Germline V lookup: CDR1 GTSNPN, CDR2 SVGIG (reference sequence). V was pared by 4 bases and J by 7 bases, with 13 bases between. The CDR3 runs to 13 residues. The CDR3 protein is CAWKLRGFEKLFF. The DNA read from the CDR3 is TGTGCCTGGAAACTGAGGGGTTTTGAAAAA.

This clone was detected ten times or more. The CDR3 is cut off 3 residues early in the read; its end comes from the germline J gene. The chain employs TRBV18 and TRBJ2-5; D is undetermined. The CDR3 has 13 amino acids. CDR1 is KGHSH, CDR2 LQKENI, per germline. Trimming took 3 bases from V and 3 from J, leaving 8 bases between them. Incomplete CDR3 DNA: TGTGCCAGCTCACCGTCTCAGAAAGAGACC. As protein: CASSPSQKET. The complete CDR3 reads CASSPSQKETQYF.

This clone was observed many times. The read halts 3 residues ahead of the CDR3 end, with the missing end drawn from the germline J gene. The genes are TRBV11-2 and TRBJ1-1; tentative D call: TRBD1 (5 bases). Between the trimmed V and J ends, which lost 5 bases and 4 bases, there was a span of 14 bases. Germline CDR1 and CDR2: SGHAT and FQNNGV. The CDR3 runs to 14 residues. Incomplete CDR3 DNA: TGTGCCAGCAGCCACGGGAGGGGAGGCACTGAA. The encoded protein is CASSHGRGGTE. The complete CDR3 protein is CASSHGRGGTEAFF.

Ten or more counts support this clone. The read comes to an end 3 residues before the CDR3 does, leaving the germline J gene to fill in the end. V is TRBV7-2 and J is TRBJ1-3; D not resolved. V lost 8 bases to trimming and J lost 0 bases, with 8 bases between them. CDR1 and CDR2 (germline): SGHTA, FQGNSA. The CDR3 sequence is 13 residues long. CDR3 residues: CASVLTSGNTIYF. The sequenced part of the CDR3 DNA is TGTGCCAGCGTCCTAACCTCTGGAAACACC.

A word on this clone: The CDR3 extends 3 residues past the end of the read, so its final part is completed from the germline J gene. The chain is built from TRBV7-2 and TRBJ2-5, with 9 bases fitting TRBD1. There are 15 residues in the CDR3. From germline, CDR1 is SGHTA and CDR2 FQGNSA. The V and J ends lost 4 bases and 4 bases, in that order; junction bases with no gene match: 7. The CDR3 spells CASSSAGTGSETQYF. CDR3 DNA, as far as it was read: TGTGCCAGCAGCTCAGCCGGGACAGGGTCAGAGACC.

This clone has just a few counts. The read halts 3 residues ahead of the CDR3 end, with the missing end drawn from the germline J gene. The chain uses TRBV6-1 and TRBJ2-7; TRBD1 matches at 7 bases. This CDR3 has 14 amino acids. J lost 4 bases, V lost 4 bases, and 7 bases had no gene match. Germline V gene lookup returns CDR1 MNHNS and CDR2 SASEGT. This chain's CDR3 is CASSARGGAYEQYF. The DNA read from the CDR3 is TGTGCCAGCAGTGCAAGAGGGGGCGCGTACGAG.

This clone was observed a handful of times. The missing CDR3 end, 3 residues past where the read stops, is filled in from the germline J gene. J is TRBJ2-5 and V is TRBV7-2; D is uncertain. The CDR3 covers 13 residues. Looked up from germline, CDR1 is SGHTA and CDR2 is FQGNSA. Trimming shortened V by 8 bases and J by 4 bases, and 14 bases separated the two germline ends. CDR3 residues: CASQKNPVETQYF. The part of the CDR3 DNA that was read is TGTGCCAGCCAAAAAAATCCAGTAGAGACC.

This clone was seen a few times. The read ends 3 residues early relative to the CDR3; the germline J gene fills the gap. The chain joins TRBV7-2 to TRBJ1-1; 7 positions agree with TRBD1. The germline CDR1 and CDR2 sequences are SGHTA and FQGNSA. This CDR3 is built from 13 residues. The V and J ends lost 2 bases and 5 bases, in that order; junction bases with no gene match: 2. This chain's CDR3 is CASSLKQGTEAFF. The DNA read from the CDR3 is TGTGCCAGCAGCTTAAAACAGGGGACTGAA. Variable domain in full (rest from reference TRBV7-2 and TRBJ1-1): GAGVSQSPSNKVTEKGKDVELRCDPISGHTALYWYRQSLGQGLEFLIYFQGNSAPDKSGLPSDRFSAERTGGSVSTLTIQRTQQEDSAVYLCASSLKQGTEAFFGQGTRLTVV.

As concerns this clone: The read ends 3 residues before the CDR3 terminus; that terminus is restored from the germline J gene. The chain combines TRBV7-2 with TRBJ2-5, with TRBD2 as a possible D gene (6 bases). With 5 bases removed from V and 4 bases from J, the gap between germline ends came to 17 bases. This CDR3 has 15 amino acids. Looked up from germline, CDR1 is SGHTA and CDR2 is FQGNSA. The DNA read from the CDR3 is TGTGCCAGCAGCCAGTCCCTAGCGAGACCAGAGACC. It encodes CASSQSLARPET. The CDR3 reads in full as CASSQSLARPETQYF.

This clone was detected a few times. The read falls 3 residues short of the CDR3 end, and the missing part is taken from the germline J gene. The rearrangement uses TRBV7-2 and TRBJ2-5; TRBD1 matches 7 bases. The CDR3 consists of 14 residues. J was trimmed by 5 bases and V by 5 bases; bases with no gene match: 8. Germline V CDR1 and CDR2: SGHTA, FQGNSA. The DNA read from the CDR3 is TGTGCCAGCAGCCTCGGGACAGTGATGGAGACC. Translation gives CASSLGTVMET. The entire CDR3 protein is CASSLGTVMETQYF.

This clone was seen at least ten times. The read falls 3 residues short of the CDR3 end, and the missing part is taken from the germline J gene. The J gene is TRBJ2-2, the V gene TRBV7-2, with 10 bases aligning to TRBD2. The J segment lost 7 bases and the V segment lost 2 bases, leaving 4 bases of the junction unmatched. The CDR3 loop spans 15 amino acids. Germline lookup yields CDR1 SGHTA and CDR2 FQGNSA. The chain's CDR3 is CASSLTSGKGGELFF. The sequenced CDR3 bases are TGTGCCAGCAGCTTAACTAGCGGGAAGGGCGGGGAG.

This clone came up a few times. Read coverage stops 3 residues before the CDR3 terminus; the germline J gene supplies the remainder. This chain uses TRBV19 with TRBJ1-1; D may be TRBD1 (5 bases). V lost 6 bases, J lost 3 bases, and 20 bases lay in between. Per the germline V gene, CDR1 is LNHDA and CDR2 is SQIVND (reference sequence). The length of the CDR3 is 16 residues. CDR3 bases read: TGTGCCAGTAGGGAAGTTGTCGGGGGTTGGTACACTGAA. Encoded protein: CASREVVGGWYTE. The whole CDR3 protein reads CASREVVGGWYTEAFF.

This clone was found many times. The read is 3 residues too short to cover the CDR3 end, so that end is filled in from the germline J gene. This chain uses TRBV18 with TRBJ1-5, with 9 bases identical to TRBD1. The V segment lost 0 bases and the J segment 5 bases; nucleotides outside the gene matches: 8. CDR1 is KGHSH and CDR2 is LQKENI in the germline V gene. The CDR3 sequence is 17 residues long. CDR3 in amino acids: CASSPPGWDRDDQPQHF. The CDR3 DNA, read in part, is TGTGCCAGCTCACCACCCGGGTGGGACAGGGATGATCAGCCC. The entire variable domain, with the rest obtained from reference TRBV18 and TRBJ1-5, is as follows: NAGVMQNPRHLVRRRGQEARLRCSPMKGHSHVYWYRQLPEEGLKFMVYLQKENIIDESGMPKERFSAEFPKEGPSILRIQQVVRGDSAAYFCASSPPGWDRDDQPQHFGDGTRLSIL.

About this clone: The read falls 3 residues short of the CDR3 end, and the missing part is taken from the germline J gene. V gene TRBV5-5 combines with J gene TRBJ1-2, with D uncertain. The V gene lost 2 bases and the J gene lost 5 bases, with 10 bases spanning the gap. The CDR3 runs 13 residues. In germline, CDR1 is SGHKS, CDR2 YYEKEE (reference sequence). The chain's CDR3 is CASSLGSPYGYTF. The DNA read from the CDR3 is TGTGCCAGCAGCTTAGGCTCACCTTATGGC.

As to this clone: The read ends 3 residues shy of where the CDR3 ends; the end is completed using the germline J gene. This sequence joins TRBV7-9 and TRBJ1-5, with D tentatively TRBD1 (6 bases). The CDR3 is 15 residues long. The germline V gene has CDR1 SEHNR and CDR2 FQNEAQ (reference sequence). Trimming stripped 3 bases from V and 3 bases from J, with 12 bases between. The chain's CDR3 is CASSLGGGPNQPQHF. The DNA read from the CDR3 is TGTGCCAGCAGCTTGGGCGGGGGGCCCAATCAGCCC.

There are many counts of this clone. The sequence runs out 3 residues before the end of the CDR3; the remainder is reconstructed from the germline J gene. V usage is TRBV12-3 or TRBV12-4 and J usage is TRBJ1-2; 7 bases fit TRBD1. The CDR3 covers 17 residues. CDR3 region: CASSLRQGGFVSLGYTF. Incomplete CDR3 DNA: TGTGCCAGCAGTCTCCGACAGGGTGGGTTTGTTTCATTAGGC.